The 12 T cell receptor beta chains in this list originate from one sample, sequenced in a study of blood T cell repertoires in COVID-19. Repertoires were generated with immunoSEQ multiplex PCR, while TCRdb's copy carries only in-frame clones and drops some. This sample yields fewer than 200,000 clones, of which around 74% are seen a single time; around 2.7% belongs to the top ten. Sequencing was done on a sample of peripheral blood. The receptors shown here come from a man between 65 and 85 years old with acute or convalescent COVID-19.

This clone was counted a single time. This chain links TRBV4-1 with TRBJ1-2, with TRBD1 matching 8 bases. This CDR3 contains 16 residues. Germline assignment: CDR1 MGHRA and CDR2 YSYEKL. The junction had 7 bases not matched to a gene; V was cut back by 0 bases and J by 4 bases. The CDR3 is CASSQDGQGLSYGYTF. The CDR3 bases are TGCGCCAGCAGCCAAGACGGACAGGGCCTCAGCTATGGCTACACCTTC.

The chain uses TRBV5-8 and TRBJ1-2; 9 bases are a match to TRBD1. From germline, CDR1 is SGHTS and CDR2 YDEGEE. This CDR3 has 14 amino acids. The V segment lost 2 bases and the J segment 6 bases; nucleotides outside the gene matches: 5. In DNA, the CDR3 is TGTGCCAGCAGCTTCGCCGGGACAGGGAATGGCTACACCTTC. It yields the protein CASSFAGTGNGYTF.

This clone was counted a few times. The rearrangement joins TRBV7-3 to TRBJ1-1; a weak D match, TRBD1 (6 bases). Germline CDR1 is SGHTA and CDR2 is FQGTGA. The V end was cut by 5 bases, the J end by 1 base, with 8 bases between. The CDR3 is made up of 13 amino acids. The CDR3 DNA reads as TGTGCCAGCAGCCCGGGACAGAACACTGAAGCTTTCTTT. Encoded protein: CASSPGQNTEAFF.

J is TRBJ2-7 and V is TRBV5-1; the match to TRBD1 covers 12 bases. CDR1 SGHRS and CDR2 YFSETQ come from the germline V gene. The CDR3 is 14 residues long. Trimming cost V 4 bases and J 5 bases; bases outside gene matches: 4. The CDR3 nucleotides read TGCGCCAGCAGCAGGGGACAGGGGGCGAACGAGCAGTACTTC. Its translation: CASSRGQGANEQYF.

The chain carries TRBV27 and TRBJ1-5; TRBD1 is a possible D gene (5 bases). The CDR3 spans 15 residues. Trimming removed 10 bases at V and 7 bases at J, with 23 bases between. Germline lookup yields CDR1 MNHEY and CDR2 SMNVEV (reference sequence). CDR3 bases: TGTGCCACCAAGAGAAGTTGGCAGGGTAGGCAGCCCCAGCATTTT. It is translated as CATKRSWQGRQPQHF.

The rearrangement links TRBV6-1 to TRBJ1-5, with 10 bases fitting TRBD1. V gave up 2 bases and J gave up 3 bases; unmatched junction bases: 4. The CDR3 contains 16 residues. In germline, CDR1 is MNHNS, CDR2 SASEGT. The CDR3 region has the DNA TGTGCCAGCAGTGAACCGGGACAGGGGTTCAATCAGCCCCAGCATTTT. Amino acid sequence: CASSEPGQGFNQPQHF.

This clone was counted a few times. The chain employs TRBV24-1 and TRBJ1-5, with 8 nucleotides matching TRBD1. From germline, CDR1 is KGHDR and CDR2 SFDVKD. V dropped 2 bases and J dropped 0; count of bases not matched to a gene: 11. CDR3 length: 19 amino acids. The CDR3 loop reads CATSDSSGTGPYSNQPQHF. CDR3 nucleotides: TGTGCCACCAGTGATTCATCCGGGACAGGACCTTATAGCAATCAGCCCCAGCATTTT.

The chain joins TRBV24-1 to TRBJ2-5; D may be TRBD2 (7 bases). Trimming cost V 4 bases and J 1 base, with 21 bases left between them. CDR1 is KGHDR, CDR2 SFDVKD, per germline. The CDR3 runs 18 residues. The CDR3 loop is CATSEPARGASSQETQYF. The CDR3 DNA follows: TGTGCCACCAGTGAACCAGCTCGGGGGGCCTCGTCCCAAGAGACCCAGTACTTC.

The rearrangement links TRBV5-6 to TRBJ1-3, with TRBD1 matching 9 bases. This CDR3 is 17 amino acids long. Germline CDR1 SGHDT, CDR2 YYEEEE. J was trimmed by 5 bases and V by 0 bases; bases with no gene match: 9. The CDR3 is CASSLVPGQGLRNTIYF. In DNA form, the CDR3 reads TGTGCCAGCAGCTTGGTCCCGGGACAGGGTTTACGAAACACCATATATTTT. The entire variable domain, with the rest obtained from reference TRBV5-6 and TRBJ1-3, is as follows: DAGVTQSPTHLIKTRGQQVTLRCSPKSGHDTVSWYQQALGQGPQFIFQYYEEEERQRGNFPDRFSGHQFPNYSSELNVNALLLGDSALYLCASSLVPGQGLRNTIYFGEGSWLTVV.

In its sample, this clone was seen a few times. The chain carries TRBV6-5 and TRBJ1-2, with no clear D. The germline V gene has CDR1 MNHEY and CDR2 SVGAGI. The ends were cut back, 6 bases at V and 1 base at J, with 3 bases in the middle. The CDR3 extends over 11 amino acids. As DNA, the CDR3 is TGTGCCAGCAGCAATAACTATGGCTACACCTTC. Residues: CASSNNYGYTF.

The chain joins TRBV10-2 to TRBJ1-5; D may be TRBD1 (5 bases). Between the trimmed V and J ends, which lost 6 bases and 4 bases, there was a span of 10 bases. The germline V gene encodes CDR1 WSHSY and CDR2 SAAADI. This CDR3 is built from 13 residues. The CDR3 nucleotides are TGCGCCAGCAGAGGGGCAGGGAATCAGCCCCAGCATTTT. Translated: CASRGAGNQPQHF.

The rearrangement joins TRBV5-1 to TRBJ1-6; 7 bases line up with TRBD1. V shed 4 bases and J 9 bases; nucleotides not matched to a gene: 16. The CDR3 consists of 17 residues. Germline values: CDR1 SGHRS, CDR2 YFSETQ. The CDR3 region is CASSLRRGDSFGSPLHF. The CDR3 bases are TGCGCCAGCAGCCTTAGGAGGGGGGACAGCTTTGGTTCACCCCTCCACTTT.